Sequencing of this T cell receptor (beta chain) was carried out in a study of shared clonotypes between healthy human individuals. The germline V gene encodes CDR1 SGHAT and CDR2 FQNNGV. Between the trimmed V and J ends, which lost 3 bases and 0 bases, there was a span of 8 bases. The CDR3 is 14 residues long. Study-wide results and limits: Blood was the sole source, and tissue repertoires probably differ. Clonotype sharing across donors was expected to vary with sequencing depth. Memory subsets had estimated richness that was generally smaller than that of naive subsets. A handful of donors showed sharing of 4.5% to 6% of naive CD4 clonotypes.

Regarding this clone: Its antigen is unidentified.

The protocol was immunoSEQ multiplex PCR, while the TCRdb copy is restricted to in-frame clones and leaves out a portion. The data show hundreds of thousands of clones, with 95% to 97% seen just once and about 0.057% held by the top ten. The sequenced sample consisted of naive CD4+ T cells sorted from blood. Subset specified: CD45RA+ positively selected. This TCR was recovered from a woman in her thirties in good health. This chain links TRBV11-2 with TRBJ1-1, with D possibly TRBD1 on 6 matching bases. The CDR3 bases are TGTGCCAGCAGCTTCGCAGGGGTGAACACTGAAGCTTTCTTT. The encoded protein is CASSFAGVNTEAFF.